These 8 T cell receptor beta chains came from one sample sequenced in a study of cytomegalovirus exposure and HLA in healthy donors. Researchers ran the PCR with 60 Vbeta and 13 Jbeta primers. Clones were read by immunoSEQ multiplex PCR, and TCRdb kept only the in-frame ones, dropping some. The table lists about 180,000 clones, approximately 84% of them singletons. The sequenced material came from PBMCs. Source of these receptors: a girl aged 10 to 17 in good health and CMV-seropositive.

The chain recombines TRBV7-9 with TRBJ1-6; 7 bases line up with TRBD1. The CDR3 is 14 residues long. Germline loops: CDR1 SEHNR, CDR2 FQNEAQ (reference sequence). With 5 bases clipped from V and 9 bases from J, the junction kept 7 bases outside the gene matches. The CDR3 nucleotides are TGTGCCAGCAGCCCGGACAGGATCGGTTCACCCCTCCACTTT. This translates into CASSPDRIGSPLHF.

The chain links TRBV11-2 to TRBJ2-7; possibly TRBD1 for D (5 bases). CDR3 size: 15 residues. The germline V gene has CDR1 SGHAT and CDR2 FQNNGV. Trimming pared 5 bases from V and 5 bases from J, leaving 19 bases between. CDR3 nucleotide sequence: TGTGCCAGCAGCCCCCCAGGGCAGGGATGGGACGAGCAGTACTTC. Amino acids: CASSPPGQGWDEQYF.

The chain links TRBV7-6 to TRBJ2-3; a weak D match, TRBD2 (5 bases). Trimming pared 1 base from V and 6 bases from J, leaving 11 bases between. Germline-derived CDR1 and CDR2 are SGHVS and FNYEAQ. This CDR3 region has 14 residues. DNA of the CDR3: TGTGCCAGCAGCTTAGACGCCGGCGGGGATACGCAGTATTTT. Translation: CASSLDAGGDTQYF.

This clone showed up just once. V usage is TRBV27 and J usage is TRBJ1-1; 11 bases fit TRBD1. The CDR3 contains 16 residues. Trimming took 2 bases from V and 7 from J; bases not matched to a gene: 9. Germline CDR1 MNHEY, CDR2 SMNVEV (reference sequence). DNA for the CDR3: TGTGCCAGCAGTTTAACAGGAGGGACAGGGGGTGGTGAAGCTTTCTTT. Protein: CASSLTGGTGGGEAFF.

This chain joins TRBV5-1 and TRBJ1-1; no reliable D call. This CDR3 comprises 12 residues. Germline V gene data show CDR1 as SGHRS and CDR2 as YFSETQ. V lost 6 bases, J lost 1 base, and 7 bases lay in between. CDR3 region: CASKTQNTEAFF. CDR3 DNA: TGCGCCAGCAAAACACAGAACACTGAAGCTTTCTTT.

The chain couples TRBV5-1 to TRBJ2-1; 9 bases fit TRBD1. The V gene's germline CDR1 is SGHRS and CDR2 YFSETQ. The CDR3 covers 14 residues. V gave up 4 bases and J gave up 8 bases; unmatched junction bases: 7. The CDR3 DNA reads as TGCGCCAGCAGCCCGGACAGGGGCACGGATGAGCAGTTCTTC. Encoded protein: CASSPDRGTDEQFF.

The chain recombines TRBV7-2 with TRBJ2-7; 9 nucleotides align to TRBD1. Trimming removed 5 bases from V and 4 bases from J; junction bases left unmatched: 9. The CDR3 totals 15 residues. Germline V gene data show CDR1 as SGHTA and CDR2 as FQGNSA. CDR3 nucleotide sequence: TGTGCCAGCAGCCGAGACCCGGGGACAGGGTACGAGCAGTACTTC. Translated: CASSRDPGTGYEQYF.

This clone has just a few counts. The CDR3 DNA is TGCAGCGTCGCGGGACTCCACCAAGAGACCCAGTACTTC. Translating gives CSVAGLHQETQYF. The chain couples TRBV29-1 to TRBJ2-5; TRBD2 is a possible D gene (6 bases). In germline, CDR1 is SQVTM, CDR2 ANQGSEA. V dropped 6 bases and J dropped 0 bases, with 11 bases sitting between them. The CDR3 spans 13 residues.